These 13 T cell receptor beta chains were all obtained from the same sample, sequenced in a study of T-cell reconstitution after alpha-beta-depleted transplantation in children (dated by TCRdb to about 2016). The library came from PCR. Sequencing instrument: Illumina HiSeq 2500. TCR libraries were prepared with molecular barcoding, using unique molecular identifiers to normalize TCRbeta repertoire quantification. TCRdb reran the public reads through fastp at Q25 and MiXCR, keeping productive beta chains. Each entry merges the rows of one CDR3 protein and shows their most common DNA and genes. The table for this sample lists 80,000 to 95,000 distinct CDR3 sequences; roughly 7.7% of them were counted only once. Just under 7% of the sample lies in the top ten. Sequencing was performed on PBMCs from the stem cell graft donor, taken from the stem cell graft. The receptors were sampled from a human donor who donated a stem cell graft to a child with congenital amegakaryocytic thrombocytopenia.

V gene TRBV5-5 combines with J gene TRBJ1-4; D remains ambiguous. Germline V gene data show CDR1 as SGHKS and CDR2 as YYEKEE (reference sequence). The CDR3 extends over 17 amino acids. V was cut by 0 bases and J by 4 bases, with 16 bases left in between. The CDR3 spells CASSLGRQPKNNEKLFF. In DNA form, the CDR3 reads TGTGCCAGCAGCTTGGGGCGGCAGCCCAAAAATAATGAAAAACTGTTTTTT.

This clonotype was recorded at least ten times. The V and J genes are TRBV12-3 or TRBV12-4 and TRBJ2-3, with 7 bases fitting TRBD2. J gave up 1 base and V 3 bases, and 4 bases lay outside the gene matches. This CDR3 is 15 amino acids long. CDR3: CASSFAGEGTDTQYF. The CDR3 coding sequence is TGTGCCAGCAGTTTCGCGGGGGAGGGCACAGATACGCAGTATTTT.

This clonotype counts as medium-sized. V usage is TRBV5-1 and J usage is TRBJ2-1, with D hard to call. This CDR3 has 15 residues. Trimming removed 0 bases at V and 1 base at J, with 8 bases between. The germline V gene has CDR1 SGHRS and CDR2 YFSETQ. The CDR3 coding sequence is TGCGCCAGCAGCTTGGGTCAGGAGTCCTACAATGAGCAGTTCTTC. It codes for CASSLGQESYNEQFF.

The V gene is TRBV18, the J gene TRBJ2-1; D unclear. Germline V gene lookup returns CDR1 KGHSH and CDR2 LQKENI. The CDR3 totals 11 residues. V was pared by 6 bases and J by 7 bases, with 7 bases between. For the CDR3, the DNA is TGTGCCAGCTCCGTAGGTAATGAGCAGTTCTTC. Translation: CASSVGNEQFF.

This clonotype turned up a few times. The genes are TRBV2 and TRBJ1-3; D unclear. With 6 bases removed from V and 4 bases from J, the gap between germline ends came to 13 bases. This CDR3 region has 14 residues. Per germline, CDR1 SNHLY and CDR2 FYNNEI. Here the CDR3 reads CASRRTDFGNTIYF. The CDR3 region has the DNA TGTGCCAGCAGGCGAACGGACTTCGGAAACACCATATATTTT.

This clonotype has only a few counts. V is TRBV11-2 and J is TRBJ1-1, with 7 bases matching TRBD1. J lost 2 bases, V lost 6 bases, and 9 bases had no gene match. This CDR3 is 15 amino acids long. Germline V gene lookup returns CDR1 SGHAT and CDR2 FQNNGV. CDR3 sequence (DNA): TGTGCCAGCAGACCCCTGACAGGGATTAACACTGAAGCTTTCTTT. This codes for CASRPLTGINTEAFF.

This clonotype was observed at least ten times. This rearrangement joins TRBV28 to TRBJ1-4; D is undetermined. The V end was cut by 9 bases, the J end by 11 bases, with 7 bases between. The germline V gene has CDR1 MDHEN and CDR2 SYDVKM. The CDR3 is 9 amino acids. The CDR3 loop is CASLEKLFF. CDR3 sequence (DNA): TGTGCCAGTCTCGAGAAACTGTTTTTT.

This clonotype appeared many times. This chain uses TRBV2 with TRBJ2-1; no clear D. Trimming cost V 7 bases and J 8 bases, with 15 bases left between them. Per the germline V gene, CDR1 is SNHLY and CDR2 is FYNNEI. The CDR3 is 13 residues long. For the CDR3, the DNA is TGTGCCAGCACCCTCTCTTTCTGGGATGAGCAGTTCTTC. Translation: CASTLSFWDEQFF.

At least ten counts were recorded for this clonotype. The rearrangement links TRBV12-3 or TRBV12-4 to TRBJ2-1; 8 nucleotides line up with TRBD2. The V segment lost 6 bases and the J segment 9 bases; nucleotides outside the gene matches: 10. The CDR3 contains 14 residues. CDR3 in amino acids: CASSISGRQREQFF. CDR3 nucleotides: TGTGCCAGCAGCATAAGCGGGAGACAGCGTGAGCAGTTCTTC.

The CDR3 bases are TGTGCCACCAGCAGAGTCGGGTGGGGGGGCGATGGCTACACCTTC. It yields the protein CATSRVGWGGDGYTF. The rearrangement uses TRBV15 and TRBJ1-2; the D gene is possibly TRBD1 (6 bases). V was trimmed by 1 base and J by 6 bases, leaving 15 bases between them. The germline CDR1 and CDR2 sequences are LNHNV and YYDKDF (reference sequence). The CDR3 extends over 15 amino acids.

The table lists this clonotype with many counts. The chain couples TRBV28 to TRBJ2-7; 8 bases map to TRBD2. Trimming took 7 bases from V and 0 from J; bases not matched to a gene: 8. Germline CDR1 and CDR2: MDHEN and SYDVKM. There are 15 residues in the CDR3. DNA of the CDR3: TGTGCCAGCACCCCTAGCGGGCGGAGCTCCTACGAGCAGTACTTC. Translated: CASTPSGRSSYEQYF.

The chain is built from TRBV30 and TRBJ2-1; no clear D gene. The CDR3 is 11 residues long. CDR1 and CDR2 (germline): GTSNPN, SVGIG (reference sequence). With 1 base removed from V and 7 bases from J, the gap between germline ends came to 5 bases. The DNA of the CDR3 is TGTGCCTGGAGTGAGCAGAATGAGCAGTTCTTC. This translates into CAWSEQNEQFF.

This clonotype was found a few times. The chain links TRBV27 to TRBJ2-5; possibly TRBD1 for D (6 bases). From germline, CDR1 is MNHEY and CDR2 SMNVEV (reference sequence). Between the trimmed V and J ends, which lost 3 bases and 4 bases, there was a span of 9 bases. CDR3 size: 13 residues. Written as DNA, the CDR3 is TGTGCCAGCAGTTTGACGACAGGAGAGACCCAGTACTTC. It yields the protein CASSLTTGETQYF.